This T cell receptor (beta chain) comes out of a study of cytomegalovirus exposure and HLA in healthy donors. Study at large: The 130 or so validation repertoires, a later analysis reported, used the same platform as the 666 first-cohort repertoires.

Germline CDR1 is SNHLY and CDR2 is FYNNEI. CDR3 length: 16 amino acids. Trimming stripped 4 bases from V and 7 bases from J, with 17 bases between. Measured with immunoSEQ multiplex PCR; TCRdb has only the in-frame clones, and not every one. Of about 170,000 clones listed, around 96% are singletons. The source is a young woman in good health and CMV-seronegative. The material sequenced was PBMCs. The genes are TRBV2 and TRBJ1-6, with a weak D call TRBD1 (5 bases). The CDR3 coding sequence is TGTGCCAGCAGTGGCTCGATTAGCAGGGTCAATTCACCCCTCCACTTT. Translating gives CASSGSISRVNSPLHF.